The 31 T cell receptor beta chains below all came from one sample that was sequenced in a study of Graves' ophthalmopathy and Graves' hyperthyroidism. TCR beta CDR3 amplification used RNA transcripts. RT-PCR with HTBI primers came first, then second-round multiplex PCR. From the multiplex PCR reads, TCRdb called clonotypes with MiXCR, one entry per CDR3 protein. This sample has fewer than 250,000 distinct CDR3 sequences, with 25% to 30% found just once. Sequencing was carried out using peripheral blood. The receptors here all came from a man aged 50-60 years with Graves' ophthalmopathy.

This clonotype was detected many times. The gene calls are TRBV27 and TRBJ2-2; D unclear. The CDR3 spans 15 residues. V lost 2 bases and J lost 1, with 8 bases in between. Germline-derived CDR1 and CDR2 are MNHEY and SMNVEV (reference sequence). CDR3 in DNA: TGTGCCAGCAGTTTAGTCCGCGGGAACACCGGGGAGCTGTTTTTT. It yields the protein CASSLVRGNTGELFF.

The table lists this clonotype with many counts. The V and J genes are TRBV5-1 and TRBJ2-7; D uncertain. There are 14 residues in the CDR3. The V gene's germline CDR1 is SGHRS and CDR2 YFSETQ. Trimming removed 1 base from V and 0 bases from J, with 8 bases in between. CDR3 loop: CASSLFSSSYEQYF. The CDR3 DNA is TGCGCCAGCAGCTTGTTCTCCAGCTCCTACGAGCAGTACTTC. The whole variable domain, remainder taken from reference TRBV5-1 and TRBJ2-7, is KAGVTQTPRYLIKTRGQQVTLSCSPISGHRSVSWYQQTPGQGLQFLFEYFSETQRNKGNFPGRFSGRQFSNSRSEMNVSTLELGDSALYLCASSLFSSSYEQYFGPGTRLTVT.

There are many counts of this clonotype. This chain joins TRBV11-2 and TRBJ2-2, with D unclear. Germline values: CDR1 SGHAT, CDR2 FQNNGV. The CDR3 totals 14 residues. V lost 5 bases, J lost 6 bases, and 13 bases lay in between. CDR3 sequence reads: CASSPNLESGELFF. The CDR3 DNA reads TGTGCCAGCAGCCCGAATCTAGAGTCCGGGGAGCTGTTTTTT.

There are a few counts of this clonotype. The gene calls are TRBV12-3 or TRBV12-4 and TRBJ2-5; 8 bases match TRBD1. Trimming at V came to 4 bases and at J to 4 bases, leaving 5 bases not matched to a gene. The length of the CDR3 is 14 residues. CDR3 nucleotide sequence: TGTGCCAGCAGTTCCTCCAGGGGGCGAGAGACCCAGTACTTC. It codes for CASSSSRGRETQYF.

This clonotype has ten or more counts. The V call is TRBV5-1, the J call TRBJ2-7; 8 nucleotides line up with TRBD1. The germline V gene encodes CDR1 SGHRS and CDR2 YFSETQ. This CDR3 spans 16 amino acids. V lost 8 bases, J lost 4 bases, and 17 bases stayed unmatched. The CDR3 loop reads CASMGGQGASRYEQYF. CDR3 bases: TGCGCCAGTATGGGCGGACAGGGAGCTTCGAGGTACGAGCAGTACTTC.

This clonotype was seen ten or more times. The rearrangement links TRBV2 to TRBJ2-7; D gene unclear. The CDR3 length is 15 residues. With 0 bases removed from V and 1 base from J, the gap between germline ends came to 10 bases. Germline-derived CDR1 and CDR2 are SNHLY and FYNNEI. The chain's CDR3 is CASSEAVRQSYEQYF. DNA of the CDR3: TGTGCCAGCAGTGAAGCTGTGCGGCAATCCTACGAGCAGTACTTC.

The chain has TRBV10-1 and TRBJ2-7; 8 bases line up with TRBD2. CDR1 WNHNN and CDR2 SYGVQD come from the germline V gene (reference sequence). With 0 bases clipped from V and 2 bases from J, the junction kept 0 bases outside the gene matches. This CDR3 has 14 amino acids. DNA for the CDR3: TGCGCCAGCAGTGAGTCACTAGCGGCCTACGAGCAGTACTTC. It yields the protein CASSESLAAYEQYF.

J is TRBJ2-7 and V is TRBV12-3 or TRBV12-4, with D tentatively TRBD1 or TRBD2 (6 bases each). The CDR3 runs 18 residues. V was trimmed by 8 bases and J by 0 bases, leaving 26 bases between them. CDR3 nucleotide sequence: TGTGCCAGCGGAATCATTTTAGGGGGACTTGTTAACTCCTACGAGCAGTACTTC. Translating it yields CASGIILGGLVNSYEQYF.

This chain links TRBV6-1 with TRBJ2-7; D not certain. This CDR3 has 13 residues. From germline, CDR1 is MNHNS and CDR2 SASEGT. Trimming pared 6 bases from V and 8 bases from J, leaving 17 bases between. Written as DNA, the CDR3 is TGTGCCAGCAGCCCTACGGATCTTTACCAGCAGTACTTC. Translation: CASSPTDLYQQYF.

The chain carries TRBV7-8 and TRBJ2-7; maybe TRBD1 (5 bases). CDR3 length equals 15 residues. Germline V gene lookup returns CDR1 SGHVS and CDR2 FQNEAQ. V lost 5 bases and J lost 6, with 20 bases in between. CDR3: CASSTTGNPQGEQYF. DNA of the CDR3: TGTGCCAGCAGCACTACAGGAAATCCCCAGGGCGAGCAGTACTTC. Looking up the rest from reference TRBV7-8 and TRBJ2-7 gives the full variable domain: GAGVSQSPRYKVAKRGQDVALRCDPISGHVSLFWYQQALGQGPEFLTYFQNEAQLDKSGLPSDRFFAERPEGSVSTLKIQRTQQEDSAVYLCASSTTGNPQGEQYFGPGTRLTVT.

The table lists this clonotype with many counts. The chain has TRBV9 and TRBJ1-5; 7 nucleotides match TRBD1. With 3 bases clipped from V and 3 bases from J, the junction kept 3 bases outside the gene matches. The germline gives CDR1 SGDLS, CDR2 YYNGEE. The CDR3 extends over 14 amino acids. The CDR3 spells CASSATGVNQPQHF. The CDR3 DNA reads TGTGCCAGCAGCGCCACAGGGGTCAATCAGCCCCAGCATTTT.

This clonotype was observed many times. The chain combines TRBV12-3 or TRBV12-4 with TRBJ2-5, with a tentative D call TRBD1 (5 bases). The CDR3 loop spans 18 amino acids. V was pared by 6 bases and J by 0 bases, with 23 bases between. DNA for the CDR3: TGTGCCAGCAGCACTCAACTCAGGACACCGGACGACCAAGAGACCCAGTACTTC. It specifies CASSTQLRTPDDQETQYF.

This clonotype was detected only once. The chain links TRBV5-1 to TRBJ2-7; TRBD1 agrees at 8 bases. This CDR3 is 14 amino acids long. Germline loops: CDR1 SGHRS, CDR2 YFSETQ. With 3 bases clipped from V and 3 bases from J, the junction kept 5 bases outside the gene matches. CDR3 loop: CASSWTGINYEQYF. The CDR3 DNA follows: TGCGCCAGCAGCTGGACAGGGATCAACTACGAGCAGTACTTC.

This clonotype was seen ten or more times. V gene TRBV6-2 or TRBV6-3 combines with J gene TRBJ1-2; D not resolved. The CDR3 is made up of 13 amino acids. V was trimmed by 7 bases and J by 8 bases, leaving 17 bases between them. Germline V gene data show CDR1 as MNHEY and CDR2 as SVGEGT. CDR3 amino acids: CASTQEYMIGYTF. The CDR3 DNA reads TGTGCCAGCACCCAGGAGTATATGATCGGCTACACCTTC.

The sample holds many counts of this clonotype. The chain combines TRBV7-9 with TRBJ1-3; tentatively, D is TRBD1 (6 bases). This CDR3 region has 14 residues. V was pared by 5 bases and J by 4 bases, with 12 bases between. Per the germline V gene, CDR1 is SEHNR and CDR2 is FQNEAQ (reference sequence). The DNA of the CDR3 is TGTGCCAGCAGCGTGACAGGACCCGGAAACACCATATATTTT. Protein product: CASSVTGPGNTIYF.

The chain combines TRBV12-5 with TRBJ1-5; D is unresolved. The germline V gene encodes CDR1 LGHNT and CDR2 FRNRAP. Deletions cut 1 base from V and 7 bases from J, with 2 bases between. CDR3 length: 11 residues. CDR3 region: CASGLEQPQHF. The CDR3, as DNA: TGTGCTAGTGGTTTGGAGCAGCCCCAGCATTTT.

This clonotype was counted ten times or more. This rearrangement joins TRBV6-1 to TRBJ1-5, with D maybe TRBD1 (5 bases). Germline V gives CDR1 MNHNS, CDR2 SASEGT. The CDR3 spans 15 residues. Trimming took off 4 bases at V and 0 bases at J, with 10 bases between the two ends. The CDR3 reads CASSGRGYSNQPQHF. As DNA, the CDR3 is TGTGCCAGCAGTGGAAGGGGTTATAGCAATCAGCCCCAGCATTTT.

This clonotype occurred many times. The gene calls are TRBV4-1 and TRBJ1-5; D is unclear. CDR1 and CDR2 (germline): MGHRA, YSYEKL. V shed 1 base and J shed 7 bases, with 8 bases lying between them. The CDR3 contains 13 residues. The CDR3 reads CASSQAVGQPQHF. The CDR3 DNA sequence: TGCGCCAGCAGCCAAGCCGTTGGGCAGCCCCAGCATTTT.

The chain joins TRBV10-1 to TRBJ1-5; the D gene is possibly TRBD1 (5 bases). Trimming stripped 4 bases from V and 0 bases from J, with 16 bases between. From germline, CDR1 is WNHNN and CDR2 SYGVQD (reference sequence). The CDR3 covers 17 residues. In DNA, the CDR3 is TGCGCCAGCAGTGGGCCGGGACGGATCTATAGCAATCAGCCCCAGCATTTT. Amino acid sequence: CASSGPGRIYSNQPQHF.

This clonotype was observed many times. CDR3 bases: TGTGCCAGCAGCGTAGTCCCGGGAGAGTATACCGGGGAGCTGTTTTTT. Residues: CASSVVPGEYTGELFF. The V gene is TRBV9, the J gene TRBJ2-2; TRBD2 is a possible D gene (6 bases). The V gene lost 0 bases and the J gene lost 5 bases, with 14 bases spanning the gap. This CDR3 is built from 16 residues. Germline V gene sequence: CDR1 SGDLS, CDR2 YYNGEE.

This clonotype was detected many times. The gene calls are TRBV7-2 and TRBJ1-1; D not certain. The ends were cut back, 6 bases at V and 0 bases at J, with 17 bases in the middle. CDR1 is SGHTA, CDR2 FQGNSA, per germline. The CDR3 totals 16 residues. The CDR3 loop reads CASSLAAGILNTEAFF. The CDR3 DNA follows: TGTGCCAGCAGTTTGGCGGCAGGAATTTTGAACACTGAAGCTTTCTTT.

This clonotype was seen many times. The chain couples TRBV5-1 to TRBJ2-7; D gene ambiguous. Germline values: CDR1 SGHRS, CDR2 YFSETQ. This CDR3 has 14 residues. V gave up 0 bases and J gave up 2 bases, with 9 bases separating them. As DNA, the CDR3 is TGCGCCAGCAGCTTGGATCACGGACCCTACGAGCAGTACTTC. Translation: CASSLDHGPYEQYF.

This clonotype came up many times. V is TRBV28 and J is TRBJ1-2; no definite D call. Germline assignment: CDR1 MDHEN and CDR2 SYDVKM. The CDR3 loop spans 12 amino acids. The V gene lost 6 bases and the J gene lost 4 bases, with 9 bases spanning the gap. CDR3 sequence (DNA): TGTGCCAGCAGAGCTCAAGGCTATGGCTACACCTTC. This gives the protein CASRAQGYGYTF.

This clonotype was found many times. The chain is built from TRBV6-1 and TRBJ2-7; tentative D call: TRBD1 (6 bases). The CDR3 runs 14 residues. Trimming took off 7 bases at V and 2 bases at J, with 15 bases between the two ends. The germline V gene encodes CDR1 MNHNS and CDR2 SASEGT. The CDR3 loop is CASKQSRGPYEQYF. For the CDR3, the DNA is TGTGCCAGCAAACAGTCCAGGGGCCCCTACGAGCAGTACTTC.

The sample holds many counts of this clonotype. The chain recombines TRBV7-9 with TRBJ2-2, with TRBD2 matching 9 bases. CDR3 size: 16 residues. CDR1 SEHNR and CDR2 FQNEAQ come from the germline V gene (reference sequence). The V gene end was trimmed by 10 bases and the J gene end by 1 base; junction bases not matched to a gene: 10. This CDR3 reads CATPTYSGRNTGELFF. The CDR3, as DNA: TGTGCCACTCCTACCTATAGCGGGAGGAACACCGGGGAGCTGTTTTTT.

The CDR3 is CASSSISPQHF. In nucleotides, the CDR3 is TGTGCCAGCAGTAGTATCAGTCCCCAGCATTTT. The rearrangement uses TRBV28 and TRBJ1-5, with D unresolved. Germline V lookup: CDR1 MDHEN, CDR2 SYDVKM. Trimming took 5 bases from V and 10 from J, leaving 9 bases between them. This CDR3 comprises 11 residues.

The genes are TRBV6-2 or TRBV6-3 and TRBJ2-5; D is unresolved. This CDR3 comprises 14 residues. Trimming took 5 bases from V and 3 from J, leaving 13 bases between them. In germline, CDR1 is MNHEY, CDR2 SVGEGT. CDR3 nucleotide sequence: TGTGCCAGCAGTCCGTCGAATCCCGAAGAGACCCAGTACTTC. Translation gives CASSPSNPEETQYF.

This clonotype was seen many times. V is TRBV10-2 and J is TRBJ2-2; possible D gene TRBD2, 5 bases. The germline V and J ends were trimmed by 3 bases and 3 bases, with 11 bases remaining between them. The CDR3 loop spans 15 amino acids. The germline gives CDR1 WSHSY, CDR2 SAAADI. CDR3: CASSEEGWDTGELFF. The CDR3 coding sequence is TGCGCCAGCAGTGAAGAGGGTTGGGACACCGGGGAGCTGTTTTTT.

This clonotype has at least ten counts. This rearrangement joins TRBV28 to TRBJ2-5; 10 nucleotides match TRBD1. V gave up 3 bases and J gave up 2 bases; unmatched junction bases: 3. This CDR3 spans 15 amino acids. Germline V gene sequence: CDR1 MDHEN, CDR2 SYDVKM. The DNA for the CDR3 is TGTGCCAGCAGTTTCCTGGACAGGGGGCAAGAGACCCAGTACTTC. Translated, it gives CASSFLDRGQETQYF.

This clonotype was detected ten times or more. The CDR3 DNA reads TGCAGCGTTGCAGGCGGGAGATTCACCTACGAGCAGTACTTC. It translates to CSVAGGRFTYEQYF. The chain recombines TRBV29-1 with TRBJ2-7; 7 bases are a match to TRBD2. Germline CDR1 SQVTM, CDR2 ANQGSEA. The V segment lost 4 bases and the J segment 2 bases; nucleotides outside the gene matches: 8. The CDR3 loop spans 14 amino acids.

This clonotype was recorded at least ten times. This chain connects TRBV12-3 or TRBV12-4 to TRBJ2-2; TRBD1 aligns across 8 bases. The junction had 4 bases not matched to a gene; V was cut back by 3 bases and J by 4 bases. The CDR3 length is 15 residues. The CDR3 DNA reads as TGTGCCAGCAGTTTCAGCAGGGGGCTCACCGGGGAGCTGTTTTTT. It yields the protein CASSFSRGLTGELFF.